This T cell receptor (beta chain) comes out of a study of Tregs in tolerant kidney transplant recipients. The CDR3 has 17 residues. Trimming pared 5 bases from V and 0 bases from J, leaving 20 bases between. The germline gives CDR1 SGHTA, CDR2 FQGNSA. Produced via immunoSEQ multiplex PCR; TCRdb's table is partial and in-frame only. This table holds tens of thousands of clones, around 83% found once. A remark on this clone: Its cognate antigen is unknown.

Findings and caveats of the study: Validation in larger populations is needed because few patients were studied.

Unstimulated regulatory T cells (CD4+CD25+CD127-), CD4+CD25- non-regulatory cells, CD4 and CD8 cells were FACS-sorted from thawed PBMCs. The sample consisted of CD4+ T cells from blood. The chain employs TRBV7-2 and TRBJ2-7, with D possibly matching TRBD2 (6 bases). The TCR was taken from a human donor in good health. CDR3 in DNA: TGTGCCAGCAGCCCCGGGGGAGGCGGGTGGAGCTCCTACGAGCAGTACTTC. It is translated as CASSPGGGGWSSYEQYF.